This T cell receptor beta chain is from a study of T cell repertoires in cytomegalovirus infection. The wider study: CMV infection plus the matching HLA type was flagged by public TCR beta signatures. General observations from the study: Pooled public TCR beta family frequency picked out CMV carriers with the relevant HLA. HLA-C-restricted, CMV-specific TCR beta clonotypes were dominant ex vivo.

This clonotype has just a few counts. Antigen: not known. Germline CDR1 reads SEHNR; CDR2 reads FQNEAQ (reference sequence). V was cut by 5 bases and J by 4 bases, with 16 bases left in between. CDR3 length: 15 residues. TCRdb recomputed calls from the reads with MiXCR, one row per CDR3 protein. Counted here are 630,000 or so distinct CDR3 sequences, 20% to 25% occurring once; the ten biggest clones make up roughly 8%. The specimen sequenced was CD8+ T cells from PBMCs. This receptor was taken from a human donor in good health (CMV status not recorded). Some clones in this sample may be carry-over from other donors' samples. This sequence joins TRBV7-9 and TRBJ2-3; D is unclear. In nucleotides, the CDR3 is TGTGCCAGCAGCAAGGGTCCGAATGACGCAGATACGCAGTATTTT. Its protein is CASSKGPNDADTQYF.